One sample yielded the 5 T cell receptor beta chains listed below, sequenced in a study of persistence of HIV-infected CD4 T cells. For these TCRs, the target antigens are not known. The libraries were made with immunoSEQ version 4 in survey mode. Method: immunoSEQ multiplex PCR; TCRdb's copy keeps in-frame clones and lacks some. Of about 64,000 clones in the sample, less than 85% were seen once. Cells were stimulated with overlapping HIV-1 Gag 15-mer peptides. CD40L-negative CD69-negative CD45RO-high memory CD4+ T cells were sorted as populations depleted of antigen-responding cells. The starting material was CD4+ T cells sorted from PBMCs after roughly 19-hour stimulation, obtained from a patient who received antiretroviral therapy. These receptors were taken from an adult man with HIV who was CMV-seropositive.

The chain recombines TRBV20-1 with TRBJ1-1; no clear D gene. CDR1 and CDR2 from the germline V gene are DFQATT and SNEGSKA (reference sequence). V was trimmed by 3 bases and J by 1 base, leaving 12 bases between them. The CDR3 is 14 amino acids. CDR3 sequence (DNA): TGCAGTGCTAGTCCGGCAGGTTCGAACACTGAAGCTTTCTTT. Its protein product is CSASPAGSNTEAFF.

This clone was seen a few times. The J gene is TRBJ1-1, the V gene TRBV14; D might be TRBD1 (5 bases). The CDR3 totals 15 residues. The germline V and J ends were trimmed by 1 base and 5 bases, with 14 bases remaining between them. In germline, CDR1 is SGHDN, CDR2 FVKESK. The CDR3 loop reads CASSQGVGARTEAFF. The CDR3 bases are TGTGCCAGCAGCCAAGGGGTAGGGGCAAGGACTGAAGCTTTCTTT. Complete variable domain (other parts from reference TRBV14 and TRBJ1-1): EAGVTQFPSHSVIEKGQTVTLRCDPISGHDNLYWYRRVMGKEIKFLLHFVKESKQDESGMPNNRFLAERTGGTYSTLKVQPAELEDSGVYFCASSQGVGARTEAFFGQGTRLTVV.

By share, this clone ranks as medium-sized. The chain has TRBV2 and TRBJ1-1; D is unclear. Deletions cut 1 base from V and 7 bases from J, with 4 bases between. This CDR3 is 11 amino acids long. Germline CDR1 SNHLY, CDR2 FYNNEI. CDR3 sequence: CASSEVYEAFF. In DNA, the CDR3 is TGTGCCAGCAGTGAAGTATATGAAGCTTTCTTT.

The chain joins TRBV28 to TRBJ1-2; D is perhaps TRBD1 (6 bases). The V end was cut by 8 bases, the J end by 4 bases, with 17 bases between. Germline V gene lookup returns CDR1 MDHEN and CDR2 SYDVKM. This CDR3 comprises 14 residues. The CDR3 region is CASRFQSGAYGYTF. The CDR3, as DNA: TGTGCCAGCCGCTTCCAATCGGGGGCCTATGGCTACACCTTC.

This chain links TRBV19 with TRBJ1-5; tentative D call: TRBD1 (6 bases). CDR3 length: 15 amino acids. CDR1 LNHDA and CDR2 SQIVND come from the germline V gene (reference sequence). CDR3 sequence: CASGKGPGDNQPQHF. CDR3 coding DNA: TGTGCGAGTGGGAAGGGGCCAGGGGACAATCAGCCCCAGCATTTT.